Included here is one T cell receptor beta chain sequence, with context. The record originates from a study of TIL therapy for anti-PD-1-resistant metastatic lung cancer. As for the study in general: Four tumors were EGFR-mutant and two were ALK-rearranged. Tumors carried a median about 1.5 non-synonymous mutations per megabase.

The libraries were made with immunoSEQ v3. Libraries were sequenced to some 2 million read pairs (survey) or about 5-6 million (deep). Repertoires were generated with immunoSEQ multiplex PCR, while TCRdb's copy carries only in-frame clones and drops some. The sample lists 50,000 to 70,000 clones; around 69% were seen once. The CDR3 has 13 residues. V lost 3 bases and J lost 1, with 6 bases in between. Germline V CDR1 and CDR2: SGHVS, FQNEAQ. Time point reported: pre-treatment sample, taken before nivolumab and TIL therapy. Adults with stage 4 NSCLC were enrolled in a phase I trial. This sequence originates from a person aged 25-79 years with non-small cell lung cancer. This chain uses TRBV7-8 with TRBJ1-1; no clear D. The material sequenced was blood, taken at baseline. In DNA, the CDR3 is TGTGCCAGCAGCTTCGATCCGAACACTGAAGCTTTCTTT. Translated, it gives CASSFDPNTEAFF. The entire variable domain, with the rest obtained from reference TRBV7-8 and TRBJ1-1, is as follows: GAGVSQSPRYKVAKRGQDVALRCDPISGHVSLFWYQQALGQGPEFLTYFQNEAQLDKSGLPSDRFFAERPEGSVSTLKIQRTQQEDSAVYLCASSFDPNTEAFFGQGTRLTVV.